This note documents a single T cell receptor (beta chain) sequence. Trimming at V came to 2 bases and at J to 1 base, leaving 6 bases not matched to a gene. Per germline, CDR1 DFQATT and CDR2 SNEGSKA (reference sequence). CDR3 length: 16 residues. This specimen comes from a study of T-cell reconstitution after alpha-beta-depleted transplantation in children. Unique molecular identifiers tagged the TCRbeta library. Via MiXCR, TCRdb re-called the PCR reads, giving one row per CDR3 protein. The sample carries about 340,000 distinct CDR3 sequences, about 14% recorded once. V usage is TRBV20-1 and J usage is TRBJ2-1; 9 bases are a match to TRBD2. The sample was PBMCs, taken from the stem cell graft. This TCR derives from a human donor who donated a stem cell graft to a child with Fanconi anemia. Here the CDR3 DNA reads TGCAGTGCTAGATTCCCCGGACTAGCGTCCTACAATGAGCAGTTCTTC. As protein: CSARFPGLASYNEQFF.